In its sample, the clone carrying this T cell receptor beta chain was seen many times. Its specificity is not known. The TCR beta library used iRepertoire HTBI primers with Arm-PCR amplification of CDR3. TCRdb re-called the multiplex PCR reads through MiXCR, storing one row per CDR3 protein. The profile shows 420,000 or so distinct CDR3 sequences, roughly 15% of them singletons. The time point here: newly diagnosed GD, antithyroid drugs for less than 3 months. Following extraction of RNA from PBMCs, that RNA was used to make the TCR library. Into tubes containing EDTA, nine milliliters of peripheral blood were drawn. The data originate from a study of regulatory T cells in long-lasting Graves disease. Study results and caveats: The study found lower TCR diversity in persistent Graves' patients than in newly diagnosed ones.

These data are also associated with another study on T cells in Graves' hyperthyroidism and ophthalmopathy. As reported in that work: Hyperthyroidism was newly diagnosed in patients aged 18 to 65 (duration under 2 months).

This TCR derives from a woman between 18 and 30 years old with Graves disease. The sequencing used peripheral blood mononuclear cells (PBMCs), collected at new diagnosis, from a patient treated with antithyroid drugs.

The CDR3 DNA follows: TGTGCCAGCAGTCCCGACTTGGGGGCCCAGCATTTT. This gives the protein CASSPDLGAQHF. The V gene is TRBV12-3 or TRBV12-4, the J gene TRBJ1-5; tentatively, D is TRBD1 (5 bases). The CDR3 covers 12 residues. The germline V and J ends were trimmed by 5 bases and 11 bases, with 13 bases remaining between them.